Each of the 16 T cell receptor beta chains below was sequenced from the same sample in a study of blood T cell repertoires in COVID-19. Generated by immunoSEQ multiplex PCR, the TCRdb table keeps only in-frame clones and is missing some. The table includes approximately 270,000 clones, approximately 86% detected once. Sequencing was performed on peripheral blood. The receptors stem from a man older than 75 with acute or convalescent COVID-19.

This chain uses TRBV18 with TRBJ2-1, with a weak D call TRBD2 (5 bases). The germline V gene encodes CDR1 KGHSH and CDR2 LQKENI. V was clipped by 2 bases and J by 3 bases, with 5 bases between them. The CDR3 runs 13 residues. The CDR3 region is CASSPGLYNEQFF. CDR3 nucleotide sequence: TGTGCCAGCTCACCAGGACTCTACAATGAGCAGTTCTTC.

The rearrangement joins TRBV5-1 to TRBJ1-1, with a tentative D call TRBD1 (5 bases). V dropped 1 base and J dropped 2 bases, with 12 bases sitting between them. The CDR3 is 15 amino acids. Germline values: CDR1 SGHRS, CDR2 YFSETQ. DNA for the CDR3: TGCGCCAGCAGCTTGACACAGGCGACTAACACTGAAGCTTTCTTT. It encodes CASSLTQATNTEAFF.

The rearrangement joins TRBV12-3 or TRBV12-4 to TRBJ1-1, with D unresolved. The length of the CDR3 is 13 residues. V was cut by 3 bases and J by 1 base, with 6 bases left in between. The CDR3 sequence is CASSFQENTEAFF. CDR3 nucleotides: TGTGCCAGCAGTTTCCAGGAGAACACTGAAGCTTTCTTT.

This clone was seen just once. CDR3 protein: CASSLGLGGDNSPLHF. CDR3 sequence (DNA): TGTGCCAGCAGCTTGGGCTTGGGGGGGGATAATTCACCCCTCCACTTT. The chain joins TRBV7-9 to TRBJ1-6, with TRBD1 as a possible D gene (5 bases). V lost 3 bases and J lost 5, with 14 bases in between. The CDR3 has 16 residues. CDR1 and CDR2 from the germline V gene are SEHNR and FQNEAQ (reference sequence).

In its sample, this clone was seen a few times. This chain links TRBV28 with TRBJ1-4; no firm D call. The germline V and J ends were trimmed by 1 base and 7 bases, with 13 bases remaining between them. This CDR3 contains 15 residues. Germline V gene sequence: CDR1 MDHEN, CDR2 SYDVKM. The CDR3 region is CASSLSRPEGEKLFF. The CDR3 DNA sequence: TGTGCCAGCAGTTTATCCAGGCCAGAGGGTGAAAAACTGTTTTTT.

This sequence joins TRBV10-3 and TRBJ1-1; D uncertain. The V gene lost 6 bases and the J gene lost 3 bases, with 8 bases spanning the gap. Germline V CDR1 and CDR2: ENHRY, SYGVKD. This CDR3 has 12 amino acids. CDR3 protein: CAIRQEDTEAFF. CDR3 coding DNA: TGTGCCATCAGGCAGGAAGACACTGAAGCTTTCTTT.

The CDR3 coding sequence is TGTGCCAGCAGCGTAGGAGACAGGGGGTTAGAGCAGTACTTC. Translated: CASSVGDRGLEQYF. The rearrangement joins TRBV9 to TRBJ2-7; TRBD1 matches at 9 bases. V gave up 0 bases and J gave up 7 bases; unmatched junction bases: 5. The length of the CDR3 is 14 residues. The germline V gene has CDR1 SGDLS and CDR2 YYNGEE.

The V call is TRBV11-2, the J call TRBJ1-5; D is unresolved. Looked up from germline, CDR1 is SGHAT and CDR2 is FQNNGV. Trimming removed 0 bases at V and 3 bases at J, with 9 bases between. CDR3 length: 15 residues. The CDR3 bases are TGTGCCAGCAGCTTAGATCCAGGTCCCAATCAGCCCCAGCATTTT. It specifies CASSLDPGPNQPQHF.

The gene calls are TRBV7-2 and TRBJ1-3; 10 bases map to TRBD1. Germline V gives CDR1 SGHTA, CDR2 FQGNSA. The CDR3 loop spans 15 amino acids. The V gene end was trimmed by 5 bases and the J gene end by 4 bases; junction bases not matched to a gene: 5. CDR3 nucleotides: TGTGCCAGCAGCCAGACAGGGGGCGCCGGAAACACCATATATTTT. This translates into CASSQTGGAGNTIYF.

The genes are TRBV4-1 and TRBJ1-6, with 8 bases matching TRBD1. Germline V gene data show CDR1 as MGHRA and CDR2 as YSYEKL. V was clipped by 0 bases and J by 9 bases; unmatched bases: 1. The CDR3 is 14 residues long. CDR3 nucleotide sequence: TGCGCCAGCAGCCAAGAGGGACAGGTTTCACCCCTCCACTTT. Residues: CASSQEGQVSPLHF.

The V gene is TRBV4-2, the J gene TRBJ1-5; D unresolved. Trimming removed 0 bases from V and 0 bases from J, with 12 bases in between. CDR1 and CDR2 (germline): LGHNA, YNFKEQ. This CDR3 spans 17 amino acids. As DNA, the CDR3 is TGTGCCAGCAGCCAAGAACAAAGAGACTATAGCAATCAGCCCCAGCATTTT. This sequence encodes CASSQEQRDYSNQPQHF.

V usage is TRBV9 and J usage is TRBJ1-3, with 7 nucleotides matching TRBD1. Per germline, CDR1 SGDLS and CDR2 YYNGEE. The V segment lost 4 bases and the J segment 1 base; nucleotides outside the gene matches: 5. CDR3 length: 15 residues. The CDR3 protein is CASSPDRASGNTIYF. The CDR3 bases are TGTGCCAGCAGCCCCGACAGGGCGTCTGGAAACACCATATATTTT.

The CDR3 region has the DNA TGTGCCAGCAGTCTCTTAGCGGGAGGGCCTCGGGAGCAGTACTTC. Encoded protein: CASSLLAGGPREQYF. This chain connects TRBV28 to TRBJ2-7, with TRBD2 matching over 11 bases. Germline values: CDR1 MDHEN, CDR2 SYDVKM. The length of the CDR3 is 15 residues. Trimming cost V 5 bases and J 7 bases; bases outside gene matches: 10.

This chain uses TRBV19 with TRBJ2-1; the D gene is possibly TRBD2 (6 bases). Trimming removed 3 bases at V and 8 bases at J, with 8 bases between. The germline CDR1 and CDR2 sequences are LNHDA and SQIVND (reference sequence). CDR3 length equals 12 residues. CDR3 DNA: TGTGCCAGTAGTATCACTAGCTATGAGCAGTTCTTC. Its protein is CASSITSYEQFF.

The genes are TRBV7-6 and TRBJ1-1; D gene uncertain. V was trimmed by 5 bases and J by 1 base, leaving 14 bases between them. This CDR3 spans 15 amino acids. Germline CDR1 is SGHVS and CDR2 is FNYEAQ. CDR3 nucleotide sequence: TGTGCCAGCAGCCTAAATCTCAACCCGAACACTGAAGCTTTCTTT. Protein sequence: CASSLNLNPNTEAFF.

V is TRBV10-3 and J is TRBJ2-1; no clear D gene. Per the germline V gene, CDR1 is ENHRY and CDR2 is SYGVKD. V gave up 5 bases and J gave up 0 bases, with 5 bases separating them. The CDR3 spans 13 residues. The CDR3 sequence is CAISRSSYNEQFF. In DNA, the CDR3 is TGTGCCATCAGTCGGAGCTCCTACAATGAGCAGTTCTTC.